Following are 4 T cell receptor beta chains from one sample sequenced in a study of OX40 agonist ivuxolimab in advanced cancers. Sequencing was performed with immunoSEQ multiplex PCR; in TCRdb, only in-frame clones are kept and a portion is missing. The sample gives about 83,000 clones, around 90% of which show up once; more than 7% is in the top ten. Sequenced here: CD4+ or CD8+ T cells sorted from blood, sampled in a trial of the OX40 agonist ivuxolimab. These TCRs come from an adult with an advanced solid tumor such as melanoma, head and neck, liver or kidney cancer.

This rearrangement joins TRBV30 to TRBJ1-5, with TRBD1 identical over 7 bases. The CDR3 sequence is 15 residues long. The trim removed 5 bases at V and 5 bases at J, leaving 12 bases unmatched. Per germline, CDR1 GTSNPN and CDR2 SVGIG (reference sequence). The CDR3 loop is CAWAPGQSVYQPQHF. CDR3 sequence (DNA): TGTGCCTGGGCCCCGGGACAGTCCGTCTATCAGCCCCAGCATTTT.

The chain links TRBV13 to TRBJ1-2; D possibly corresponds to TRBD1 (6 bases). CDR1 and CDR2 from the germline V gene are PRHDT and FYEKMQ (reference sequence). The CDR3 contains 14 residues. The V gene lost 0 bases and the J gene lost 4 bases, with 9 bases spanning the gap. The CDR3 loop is CASSLGRGAYGYTF. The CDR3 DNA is TGTGCCAGCAGCTTAGGCAGGGGTGCCTATGGCTACACCTTC.

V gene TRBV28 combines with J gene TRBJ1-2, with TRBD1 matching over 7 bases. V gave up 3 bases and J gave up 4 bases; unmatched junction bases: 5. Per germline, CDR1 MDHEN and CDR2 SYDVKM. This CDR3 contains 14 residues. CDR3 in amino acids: CASSFRGDLYGYTF. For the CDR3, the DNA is TGTGCCAGCAGTTTCAGGGGGGATCTCTATGGCTACACCTTC.

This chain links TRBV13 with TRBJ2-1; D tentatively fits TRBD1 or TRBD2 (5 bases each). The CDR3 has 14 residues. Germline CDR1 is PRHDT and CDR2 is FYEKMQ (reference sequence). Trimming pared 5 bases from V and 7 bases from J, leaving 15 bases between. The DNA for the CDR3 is TGTGCCAGCAGCCTTGCTAGCACAGGTAATGAGCAGTTCTTC. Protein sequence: CASSLASTGNEQFF.